This T cell receptor beta chain stems from a study of cytomegalovirus exposure and HLA in healthy donors. This clone was seen a single time. Its antigen is currently unknown. The study ran its PCR with 60 Vbeta and 13 Jbeta primers. TCRdb keeps only in-frame clones here, not all; method: immunoSEQ multiplex PCR. The sample contains approximately 88,000 clones, roughly 80% of which appear only once. CDR1 is LNHNV and CDR2 is YYDKDF in the germline V gene (reference sequence). The CDR3 contains 14 residues. The V segment lost 7 bases and the J segment 2 bases; nucleotides outside the gene matches: 7. General study findings and limits: According to a later analysis, donors in an Asian-associated ancestry cluster reportedly had fewer N-insertions than the roughly 630-donor mean.

The sequenced sample was PBMCs. This TCR came from a man aged 50 or older in good health and CMV-seropositive. The chain employs TRBV15 and TRBJ1-2; 7 nucleotides match TRBD1. The CDR3 DNA follows: TGTGCCACCAATCAAGACAGGGCAAACTATGGCTACACCTTC. This codes for CATNQDRANYGYTF. Using reference TRBV15 and TRBJ1-2 for the parts outside the CDR3, the full variable domain is DAMVIQNPRYQVTQFGKPVTLSCSQTLNHNVMYWYQQKSSQAPKLLFHYYDKDFNNEADTPDNFQSRRPNTSFCFLDIRSPGLGDTAMYLCATNQDRANYGYTFGSGTRLTVV.